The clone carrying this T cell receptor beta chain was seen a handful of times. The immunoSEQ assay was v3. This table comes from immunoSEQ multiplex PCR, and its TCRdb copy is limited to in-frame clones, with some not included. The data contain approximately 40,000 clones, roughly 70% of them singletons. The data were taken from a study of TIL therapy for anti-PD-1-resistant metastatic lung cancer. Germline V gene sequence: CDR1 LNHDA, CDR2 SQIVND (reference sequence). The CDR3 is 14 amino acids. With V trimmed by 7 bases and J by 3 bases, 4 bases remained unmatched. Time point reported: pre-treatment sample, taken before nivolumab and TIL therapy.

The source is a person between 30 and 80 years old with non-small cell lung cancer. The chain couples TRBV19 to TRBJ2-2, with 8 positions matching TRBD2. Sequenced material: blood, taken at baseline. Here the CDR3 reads CASKSGSYTGELFF. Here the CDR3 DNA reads TGTGCCAGTAAGAGCGGGAGCTACACCGGGGAGCTGTTTTTT.